The rows below give T cell receptor beta chains drawn from one sample of a study of early T cells in non-severe SARS-CoV-2 infection. MiXCR was run by TCRdb on the 5' RACE reads, yielding one entry per CDR3 protein. The sample shows 64,000 or so distinct CDR3 sequences, roughly 12% of them seen only once. Source: whole blood, taken at baseline. These receptors were taken from an adult who was a healthcare worker with PCR-confirmed SARS-CoV-2 infection or an uninfected control (not recorded which). Both conserved end residues are part of each CDR3. The D gene is left open where the match is weak. Not every row has a clone size; where given, it reads once, few, many or a size class.

d_gene	v_gene	j_gene	abundance	CDR3nt	CDR3aa
NA	TRBV5-1	TRBJ2-3	NA	TGCGCCAGCAGCTTGTCATCAGGGAGCGCAGAGACGCAGTATTTT	CASSLSSGSAETQYF
TRBD1	TRBV2	TRBJ1-1	many	TGTGCCAGCAGTCCGGACAGGGGCTTGAACACTGAAGCTTTCTTT	CASSPDRGLNTEAFF
NA	TRBV6-6	TRBJ1-5	NA	TGTGCCAGCAGCCCCCAGGGGAATCAGCCCCAGCATTTT	CASSPQGNQPQHF
TRBD1	TRBV7-9	TRBJ2-7	many	TGTGCCAGCAGCTCAGACAGGGTTGTCTACGAGCAGTACTTC	CASSSDRVVYEQYF
NA	TRBV24-1	TRBJ1-2	few	TGTGCCACCAGTGACCCAGACAGGCCCTATGGCTACACCTTC	CATSDPDRPYGYTF
NA	TRBV12-3/TRBV12-4	TRBJ1-2	NA	TGTGCCAGCAGTTCGCTTCGAGGAATCTACACCTTC	CASSSLRGIYTF
NA	TRBV19	TRBJ1-2	few	TGTGCCAGTAGTATAGGACGGGTCTATGGCTACACCTTC	CASSIGRVYGYTF
TRBD2	TRBV10-3	TRBJ2-7	NA	TGTGCCATCGGTAGCGGGGTTCCCGAGCAGTACTTC	CAIGSGVPEQYF
NA	TRBV7-9	TRBJ1-1	few	TGTGCCAGCCTACTTGGGGGCACTGAAGCTTTCTTT	CASLLGGTEAFF
TRBD2	TRBV29-1	TRBJ2-7	few	TGCAGCGCGGGGGGTAACGAGCAGTACTTC	CSAGGNEQYF
NA	TRBV4-3	TRBJ2-7	few	TGCGCCAGCAGCCAAGATCAGGACGGGGTCTCCTACGAGCAGTACTTC	CASSQDQDGVSYEQYF
NA	TRBV9	TRBJ1-4	NA	TGTGCCAGTAGCGTAGGTCAACCAGCAACTAATGAAAAACTGTTTTTT	CASSVGQPATNEKLFF
NA	TRBV6-2/TRBV6-3	TRBJ2-7	many	TGTGCCAGCAGTTACTCGGAGGAAGGCTACGAGCAGTACTTC	CASSYSEEGYEQYF
NA	TRBV7-9	TRBJ1-1	many	TGTGCCAGCAGCTCCGGACGGGCTGAAGCTTTCTTT	CASSSGRAEAFF
NA	TRBV12-3/TRBV12-4	TRBJ2-5	NA	TGTGCCAGCAGTCCAGGGGTGAAGGAGACCCAGTACTTC	CASSPGVKETQYF
TRBD2	TRBV28	TRBJ2-1	few	TGTGCCAGCAATCTGGCGGGAGCCTACTACAATGAGCAGTTCTTC	CASNLAGAYYNEQFF
NA	TRBV20-1	TRBJ1-4	many	TGCAGTGCTAGAGATGGGCAGGGCGGTGAAAAACTGTTTTTT	CSARDGQGGEKLFF
NA	TRBV6-4	TRBJ2-1	NA	TGTGCCAGCAGTGACTCTAGCGGCTCCTACAATGAGCAGTTCTTC	CASSDSSGSYNEQFF
NA	TRBV29-1	TRBJ2-6	many	TGCAGCGTTGAGTTGGGAACCGGGGCCAACGTCCTGACTTTC	CSVELGTGANVLTF
NA	TRBV27	TRBJ1-6	NA	TGTGCCAGCAGTTTGAAAGGCTCCTATAATTCACCCCTCCATTTT	CASSLKGSYNSPLHF
TRBD2	TRBV28	TRBJ2-7	NA	TGTGCCAGCAGCCCGACGTCCCGGGAGGCGAGATTC	CASSPTSREARF
NA	TRBV7-2	TRBJ2-2	NA	TGTGCCAGCAGCCAAGGGGGGAGAGGCACCGGGGAGCTGTTTTTT	CASSQGGRGTGELFF
NA	TRBV4-3	TRBJ2-3	NA	TGCGCCAGCAGCCAACAGCCCAGACAGAGTACGCAGTATTTT	CASSQQPRQSTQYF
NA	TRBV25-1	TRBJ1-2	NA	TGTGCCAGCCGGGGCGAGCTATTAAGTGGCTACACCTTC	CASRGELLSGYTF